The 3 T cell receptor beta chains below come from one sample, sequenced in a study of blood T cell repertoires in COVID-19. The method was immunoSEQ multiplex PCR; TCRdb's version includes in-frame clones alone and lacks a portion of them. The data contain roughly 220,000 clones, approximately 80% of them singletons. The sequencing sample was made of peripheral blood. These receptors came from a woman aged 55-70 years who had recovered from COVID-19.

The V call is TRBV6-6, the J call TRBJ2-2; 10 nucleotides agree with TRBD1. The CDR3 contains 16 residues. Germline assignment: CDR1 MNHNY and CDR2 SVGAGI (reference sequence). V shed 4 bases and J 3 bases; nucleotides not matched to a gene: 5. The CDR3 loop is CASSSPGQGYTGELFF. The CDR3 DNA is TGTGCCAGCAGTTCCCCGGGACAGGGGTACACCGGGGAGCTGTTTTTT.

In nucleotides, the CDR3 is TGTGCCATCAGTGGCATCGAGAGAGGCTACACCTTC. It translates to CAISGIERGYTF. The chain combines TRBV10-3 with TRBJ1-2; D gene uncertain. The CDR3 totals 12 residues. Germline assignment: CDR1 ENHRY and CDR2 SYGVKD. Between the trimmed V and J ends, which lost 4 bases and 8 bases, there was a span of 11 bases.

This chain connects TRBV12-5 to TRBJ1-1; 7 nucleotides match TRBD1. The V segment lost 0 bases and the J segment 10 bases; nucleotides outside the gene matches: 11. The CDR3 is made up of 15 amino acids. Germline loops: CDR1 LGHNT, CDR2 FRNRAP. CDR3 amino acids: CASGLVIGGGWVAFF. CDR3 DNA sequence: TGTGCTAGTGGTTTGGTAATAGGAGGGGGCTGGGTAGCTTTCTTT.